The clone carrying this TCR beta chain was counted between two and nine times. Its matching antigen is unknown. The data belong to a study of CD8 T cells in ankylosing spondylitis. Regarding the study as a whole: There was a TCR beta motif, made of several highly homologous variants, that appeared characteristic of ankylosing spondylitis blood. Matched synovial fluid from ankylosing spondylitis patients was reported to be enriched for disease-linked clones.

Quantitative molecular-barcoded 5'-RACE generated the TCR beta libraries. In TCRdb, the 5' RACE reads were re-called with MiXCR into one record per CDR3 protein. The sample has roughly 400,000 distinct CDR3 sequences, about 20% seen once; the top ten hold roughly a sixth. The CDR3 length is 16 residues. Trimming removed 2 bases from V and 4 bases from J, with 15 bases in between. Germline CDR1 is SGHTA and CDR2 is FQGTGA. The chain combines TRBV7-3 with TRBJ1-3; D perhaps matches TRBD1 (5 bases). This clonotype originated in a male donor with ankylosing spondylitis. Material for sequencing was blood, either unsorted or a sorted T cell fraction (not recorded which). In DNA form, the CDR3 reads TGTGCCAGCAGCTTAGGTGGGACTCCGACCGGAAACACCATATATTTT. Its translation is CASSLGGTPTGNTIYF.